A selection of T cell receptor beta chains follows, all from one sample in a study of cytomegalovirus exposure and HLA in healthy donors. Generated by immunoSEQ multiplex PCR, the TCRdb table keeps only in-frame clones and is missing some. Here the sample spans about 120,000 clones, around four fifths being singletons. Sequencing was carried out using PBMCs. The receptors originated from a man younger than 30 in good health and CMV-seropositive. Each CDR3 is given with its conserved first and last residue. Fields, in order: clone size, V gene, J gene, D gene, CDR3 protein, CDR3 DNA. D genes are given only for firm matches. Clone size appears in some rows only: once, few, many, or a class for an expanded clone.

.	TRBV10-2	TRBJ1-2	TRBD1	CASSGRDRDGYTF	TGCGCCAGCAGTGGCCGGGACAGGGATGGCTACACCTTC
once	TRBV4-1	TRBJ1-5	.	CASSQFAGTNQPQHF	TGCGCCAGCAGCCAATTTGCAGGAACCAATCAGCCCCAGCATTTT
.	TRBV27	TRBJ2-1	.	CASSFSGYNEQFF	TGTGCCAGCAGTTTTTCCGGGTACAATGAGCAGTTCTTC
.	TRBV12-5	TRBJ2-7	.	CASGLAENTEQYF	TGTGCTAGTGGTTTGGCCGAAAATACCGAGCAGTACTTC
.	TRBV11-3	TRBJ1-5	.	CASLPVWPQHF	TGTGCCAGCCTCCCGGTTTGGCCCCAGCATTTT
.	TRBV6-5	TRBJ1-5	.	CASSYSSGGDQPQHF	TGTGCCAGCAGTTACTCATCGGGGGGCGATCAGCCCCAGCATTTT
.	TRBV30	TRBJ1-5	.	CAWSIRDNQPQHF	TGTGCCTGGAGTATCAGGGACAATCAGCCCCAGCATTTT
.	TRBV27	TRBJ1-3	.	CASSFRPGSGNTIYF	TGTGCCAGCAGTTTTCGTCCGGGCTCTGGAAACACCATATATTTT
.	TRBV11-2	TRBJ2-7	TRBD2	CASTPLSGGAYEQYF	TGTGCCAGCACCCCCCTTAGCGGGGGGGCCTACGAGCAGTACTTC
once	TRBV28	TRBJ2-7	.	CASSLRGTYEQYF	TGTGCCAGCAGTTTACGGGGGACGTACGAGCAGTACTTC
few	TRBV5-1	TRBJ2-7	TRBD1	CASSGTGGSYEQYF	TGCGCCAGCAGCGGGACAGGGGGCTCCTACGAGCAGTACTTC
.	TRBV19	TRBJ2-7	.	CASSIATGSSYEQYF	TGTGCCAGTAGTATAGCAACGGGGAGCTCCTACGAGCAGTACTTC
.	TRBV7-8	TRBJ2-3	.	CASSRRDTDTQYF	TGTGCCAGCAGCCGCCGGGACACAGATACGCAGTATTTT
.	TRBV30	TRBJ1-1	TRBD1	CAWSLLDRDGAEAFF	TGTGCCTGGAGTCTCCTTGACAGGGACGGGGCTGAAGCTTTCTTT
once	TRBV5-1	TRBJ1-4	.	CASSSGGPTNEKLFF	TGCGCCAGCAGCTCCGGGGGGCCGACTAATGAAAAACTGTTTTTT
.	TRBV18	TRBJ2-7	.	CASSPGRDYEQYF	TGTGCCAGCTCACCAGGCAGGGACTACGAGCAGTACTTC
.	TRBV9	TRBJ2-1	TRBD2	CASSRYSGDEQFF	TGTGCCAGCAGCCGCTACAGCGGGGATGAGCAGTTCTTC
.	TRBV7-6	TRBJ2-7	TRBD2	CASSLASSMSSGGADEQYF	TGTGCCAGCAGCTTAGCATCCTCGATGAGTAGCGGGGGGGCCGACGAGCAGTACTTC
few	TRBV5-4	TRBJ2-2	.	CASSLELNTGELFF	TGTGCCAGCAGCTTGGAACTAAACACCGGGGAGCTGTTTTTT
once	TRBV5-1	TRBJ2-5	.	CASSLGSGETQYF	TGCGCCAGCAGCTTGGGGTCCGGGGAGACCCAGTACTTC
.	TRBV5-1	TRBJ2-5	.	CASSFGTLGEETQYF	TGCGCCAGCAGCTTTGGGACATTAGGGGAAGAGACCCAGTACTTC
.	TRBV2	TRBJ1-2	.	CARQSPGGPTKYGYTF	TGTGCCAGACAGTCCCCCGGGGGGCCAACTAAATATGGCTACACCTTC
.	TRBV30	TRBJ1-4	.	CAGWTAGELFF	TGTGCCGGATGGACAGCCGGAGAACTGTTTTTT
.	TRBV5-6	TRBJ2-3	.	CASSFGDTQYF	TGTGCCAGCAGCTTCGGAGATACGCAGTATTTT
.	TRBV27	TRBJ2-7	.	CASSLNSPIPYEQYF	TGTGCCAGCAGTTTAAACAGTCCTATACCCTACGAGCAGTACTTC
few	TRBV6-5	TRBJ2-3	TRBD1	CASSYVPGQGQDTQYF	TGTGCCAGCAGTTACGTCCCGGGACAGGGTCAAGATACGCAGTATTTT
.	TRBV10-1	TRBJ1-1	TRBD1	CASSETGTGYEAFF	TGCGCCAGCAGTGAGACGGGGACAGGCTATGAAGCTTTCTTT
.	TRBV10-3	TRBJ1-3	TRBD1	CAVKGQDSGNTIYF	TGTGCCGTTAAGGGACAGGACTCTGGAAACACCATATATTTT
.	TRBV14	TRBJ1-4	TRBD1	CASSQWAGGGEKLFF	TGTGCCAGCAGCCAATGGGCAGGGGGCGGTGAAAAACTGTTTTTT
.	TRBV2	TRBJ1-2	.	CASNRQAYGYTF	TGTGCCAGCAACAGACAAGCCTATGGCTACACCTTC
.	TRBV5-1	TRBJ1-2	TRBD1	CASSRNNRGSINGYTF	TGCGCCAGCAGCCGAAATAACAGGGGGAGTATCAATGGCTACACCTTC
.	TRBV27	TRBJ2-7	.	CASSLPGDEQYF	TGTGCCAGCAGTCTTCCAGGGGACGAGCAGTACTTC
.	TRBV7-9	TRBJ2-5	.	CASSLVPAGLETQYF	TGTGCCAGCAGCTTAGTTCCTGCAGGGCTGGAGACCCAGTACTTC
few	TRBV6-5	TRBJ1-2	.	CASRQTNYGYTF	TGTGCCAGCAGACAGACCAACTATGGCTACACCTTC
.	TRBV25-1	TRBJ1-2	.	CASSVAGSNYGYTF	TGTGCCAGCAGTGTAGCGGGCAGCAACTATGGCTACACCTTC
.	TRBV7-9	TRBJ2-1	.	CASSQDGNSYNEQFF	TGTGCCAGCAGCCAGGACGGGAACTCCTACAATGAGCAGTTCTTC
.	TRBV6-5	TRBJ2-7	.	CASSPLEQTYEQYF	TGTGCCAGCAGTCCCTTAGAGCAAACCTACGAGCAGTACTTC
once	TRBV28	TRBJ1-2	TRBD1	CASRPRQGFYGYTF	TGTGCCAGCAGACCGCGACAGGGGTTCTATGGCTACACCTTC
.	TRBV29-1	TRBJ2-7	.	CSVRDPGGYEQYF	TGCAGCGTTCGAGACCCCGGGGGCTACGAGCAGTACTTC
.	TRBV28	TRBJ2-5	.	CASNPLPQETQYF	TGTGCCAGCAATCCCCTCCCCCAAGAGACCCAGTACTTC
.	TRBV2	TRBJ2-3	TRBD2	CASKETSGGNTDTQYF	TGTGCCAGCAAAGAGACTAGCGGGGGAAACACAGATACGCAGTATTTT
once	TRBV2	TRBJ1-1	.	CASSVPGDRSSEAFF	TGTGCCAGCAGTGTTCCGGGTGATAGGTCTTCTGAAGCTTTCTTT
.	TRBV28	TRBJ2-1	TRBD2	CASTLGTSGGYSNEQFF	TGTGCCAGCACCCTCGGGACTAGCGGGGGTTACTCCAATGAGCAGTTCTTC
.	TRBV5-1	TRBJ2-1	TRBD1	CASSPRQGIIPDNEQFF	TGCGCCAGCAGCCCTAGACAGGGGATTATTCCGGACAATGAGCAGTTCTTC
once	TRBV28	TRBJ1-5	TRBD1	CASSFGDRRNQPQHF	TGTGCCAGCAGTTTTGGGGACAGGCGTAATCAGCCCCAGCATTTT
.	TRBV9	TRBJ2-7	TRBD1	CASSVETGSSYEQYF	TGTGCCAGCAGCGTTGAGACAGGGAGCTCCTACGAGCAGTACTTC
.	TRBV5-1	TRBJ2-3	TRBD2	CASSLSLSSGGGTDTQYF	TGCGCCAGCAGCCTGTCCCTCTCTAGCGGGGGAGGCACAGATACGCAGTATTTT
.	TRBV5-1	TRBJ2-7	TRBD1	CASSLDTGQDEQYF	TGCGCCAGCAGCTTGGACACTGGACAGGACGAGCAGTACTTC
.	TRBV6-1	TRBJ2-1	TRBD2	CASSEFASGGVGEQFF	TGTGCCAGCAGTGAATTCGCAAGCGGGGGGGTGGGTGAGCAGTTCTTC
.	TRBV5-1	TRBJ2-1	.	CASRASWGQSYNEQFF	TGCGCCAGCAGAGCCTCCTGGGGGCAGTCCTACAATGAGCAGTTCTTC